This TCR beta chain was identified in a study of blood T cell repertoires in COVID-19. Study background: Samples came from the United States, Italy and Spain, spanning acute and convalescent COVID-19. PBMCs, B-cell-depleted T cells, or T cells were the source of the cDNA or gDNA that made up the material.

The CDR3 loop spans 13 amino acids. Trimming removed 7 bases from V and 7 bases from J, with 17 bases in between. Looked up from germline, CDR1 is MNHEY and CDR2 is SVGAGI. In the authors' methods: Amplified reference gene primers provided the basis for estimating nucleated cell counts. Produced via immunoSEQ multiplex PCR; TCRdb's table is partial and in-frame only. The V and J calls and clone size were taken over from that table, and D and trimming were inferred from the DNA. The sample carries fewer than 250,000 clones, roughly 86% recorded once. Input material: peripheral blood. The sequence was collected from a woman aged 60-75 years who had recovered from COVID-19. The V gene is TRBV6-5, the J gene TRBJ2-7; perhaps TRBD2 as D (5 bases). The CDR3 DNA follows: TGTGCCAGCACCCCATCTGGGCCGGGGGAGCAGTACTTC. Amino acid sequence: CASTPSGPGEQYF.